The T cell receptor (beta chain) described here comes from a study of shared clonotypes between healthy human individuals. In the study overall: Three CD4 naive, three CD4 memory, two CD8 naive and one CD8 memory plate were used per donor. The study's findings and limits: Non-shared clonotypes had lower generation probabilities than clonotypes shared by all four sorted-subset donors.

This CDR3 spans 14 amino acids. V lost 2 bases and J 1 base, leaving 8 bases between the germline ends. In germline, CDR1 is KGHSH, CDR2 LQKENI. Points on this clone: The antigen is not known.

Sequencing used immunoSEQ multiplex PCR; TCRdb keeps in-frame clones, though not all of them. The sample has 2 million to 3 million clones, 93% seen once. This chain connects TRBV18 to TRBJ1-1, with D perhaps TRBD1 (5 bases). The receptor's source is a young man in good health. Some clones in this sample may be carry-over from other donors' samples. The specimen was naive CD4+ T cells from PBMCs. Stated subset: CD45RA+ positively selected. The CDR3 coding sequence is TGTGCCAGCTCACCAAATCAGGGGAACACTGAAGCTTTCTTT. Translating gives CASSPNQGNTEAFF.